This T cell receptor (beta chain) was recorded in a study of blood T cell repertoires in COVID-19. Methods used by the authors: Estimates of nucleated cell counts were drawn from the amplification of reference gene primers. Measured with immunoSEQ multiplex PCR; TCRdb has only the in-frame clones, and not every one. V and J calls and clone size are as listed in that table; D and trimming were resolved from the DNA. The sample has under 170,000 clones; about four fifths are singletons. V dropped 6 bases and J dropped 0; count of bases not matched to a gene: 11. The germline CDR1 and CDR2 sequences are MDHEN and SYDVKM. This CDR3 region has 16 residues.

Specimen: peripheral blood. This TCR derives from a man in his 70s with acute or convalescent COVID-19. V gene TRBV28 combines with J gene TRBJ2-7, with TRBD1 identical over 7 bases. CDR3 DNA sequence: TGTGCCAGCAGCTCTATTCCGGGACAGATCTCCTACGAGCAGTACTTC. Translated, it gives CASSSIPGQISYEQYF.